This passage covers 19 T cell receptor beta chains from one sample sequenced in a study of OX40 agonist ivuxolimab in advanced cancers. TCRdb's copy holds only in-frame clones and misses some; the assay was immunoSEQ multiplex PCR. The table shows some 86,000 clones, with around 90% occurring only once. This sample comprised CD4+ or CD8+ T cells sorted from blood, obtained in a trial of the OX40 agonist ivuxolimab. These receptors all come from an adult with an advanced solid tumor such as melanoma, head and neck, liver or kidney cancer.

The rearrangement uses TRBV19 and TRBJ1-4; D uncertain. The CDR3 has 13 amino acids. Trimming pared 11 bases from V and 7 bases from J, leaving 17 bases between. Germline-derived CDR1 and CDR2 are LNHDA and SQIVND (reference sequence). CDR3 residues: CASQDLGGEKLFF. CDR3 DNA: TGTGCCTCCCAAGACCTAGGTGGTGAAAAACTGTTTTTT.

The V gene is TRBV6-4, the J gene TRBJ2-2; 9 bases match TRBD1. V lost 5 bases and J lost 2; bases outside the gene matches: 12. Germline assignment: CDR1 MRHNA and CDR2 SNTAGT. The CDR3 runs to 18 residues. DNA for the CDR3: TGTGCCAGCAGTCTTCGGGGGCCGGGACAGGGAAACACCGGGGAGCTGTTTTTT. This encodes CASSLRGPGQGNTGELFF.

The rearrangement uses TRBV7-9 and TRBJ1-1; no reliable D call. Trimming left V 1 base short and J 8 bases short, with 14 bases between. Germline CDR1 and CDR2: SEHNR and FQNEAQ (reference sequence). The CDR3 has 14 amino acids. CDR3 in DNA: TGTGCCAGCAGCTTAGACAGAGCTTCTCCAGAAGCTTTCTTT. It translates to CASSLDRASPEAFF.

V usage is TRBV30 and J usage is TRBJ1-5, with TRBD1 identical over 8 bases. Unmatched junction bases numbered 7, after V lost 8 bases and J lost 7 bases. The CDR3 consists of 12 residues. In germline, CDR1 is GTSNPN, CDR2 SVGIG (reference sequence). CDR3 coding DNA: TGTGCCACGCAGGGGGCGGGGCAGCCCCAGCATTTT. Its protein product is CATQGAGQPQHF.

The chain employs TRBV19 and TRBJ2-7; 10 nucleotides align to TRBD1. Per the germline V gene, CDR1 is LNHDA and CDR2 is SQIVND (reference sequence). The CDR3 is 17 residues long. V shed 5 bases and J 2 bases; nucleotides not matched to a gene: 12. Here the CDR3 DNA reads TGTGCCAGTAGTGGCCGACAGGGGGCCCAACCCGCCTACGAGCAGTACTTC. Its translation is CASSGRQGAQPAYEQYF.

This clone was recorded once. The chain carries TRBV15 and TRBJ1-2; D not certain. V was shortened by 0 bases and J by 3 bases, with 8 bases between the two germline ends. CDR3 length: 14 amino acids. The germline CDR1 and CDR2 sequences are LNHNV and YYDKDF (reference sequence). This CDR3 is CATSRDVADYGYTF. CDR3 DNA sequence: TGTGCCACCAGCAGAGATGTCGCGGACTATGGCTACACCTTC. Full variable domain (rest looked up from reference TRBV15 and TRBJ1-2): DAMVIQNPRYQVTQFGKPVTLSCSQTLNHNVMYWYQQKSSQAPKLLFHYYDKDFNNEADTPDNFQSRRPNTSFCFLDIRSPGLGDTAMYLCATSRDVADYGYTFGSGTRLTVV.

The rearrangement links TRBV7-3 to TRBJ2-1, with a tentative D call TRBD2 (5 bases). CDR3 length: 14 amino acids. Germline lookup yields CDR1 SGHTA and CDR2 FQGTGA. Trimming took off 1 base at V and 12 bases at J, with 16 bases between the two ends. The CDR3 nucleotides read TGTGCCAGCAGCTTAAACCCCTCTAGTGCGGGGCAGTTCTTC. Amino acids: CASSLNPSSAGQFF.

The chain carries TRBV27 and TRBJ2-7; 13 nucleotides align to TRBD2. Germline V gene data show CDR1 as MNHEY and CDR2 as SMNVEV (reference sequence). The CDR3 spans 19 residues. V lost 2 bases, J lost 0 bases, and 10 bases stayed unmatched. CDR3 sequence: CASSLRLAGGTINSYEQYF. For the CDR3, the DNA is TGTGCCAGCAGTTTAAGACTAGCGGGAGGTACCATAAACTCCTACGAGCAGTACTTC.

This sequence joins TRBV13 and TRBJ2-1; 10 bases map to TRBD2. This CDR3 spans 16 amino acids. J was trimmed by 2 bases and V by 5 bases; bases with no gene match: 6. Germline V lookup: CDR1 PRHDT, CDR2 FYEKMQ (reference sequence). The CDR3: CASSDKREGPYNEQFF. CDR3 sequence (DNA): TGTGCCAGCAGCGACAAGCGGGAGGGCCCCTACAATGAGCAGTTCTTC.

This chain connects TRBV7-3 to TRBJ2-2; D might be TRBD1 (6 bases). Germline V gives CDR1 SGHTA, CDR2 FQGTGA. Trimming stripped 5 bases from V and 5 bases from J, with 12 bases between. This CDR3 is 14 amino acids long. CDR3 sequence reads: CASSPVGATGELFF. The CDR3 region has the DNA TGTGCCAGCAGCCCCGTGGGGGCAACCGGGGAGCTGTTTTTT. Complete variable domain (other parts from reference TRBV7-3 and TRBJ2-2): GAGVSQTPSNKVTEKGKYVELRCDPISGHTALYWYRQSLGQGPEFLIYFQGTGAADDSGLPNDRFFAVRPEGSVSTLKIQRTERGDSAVYLCASSPVGATGELFFGEGSRLTVL.

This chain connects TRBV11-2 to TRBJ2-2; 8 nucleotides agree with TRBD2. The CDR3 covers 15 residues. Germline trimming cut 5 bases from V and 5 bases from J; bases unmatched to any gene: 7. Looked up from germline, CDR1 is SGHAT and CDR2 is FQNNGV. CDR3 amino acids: CASSPQSGGTGELFF. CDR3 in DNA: TGTGCCAGCAGCCCTCAAAGCGGGGGTACCGGGGAGCTGTTTTTT.

The CDR3 protein is CASSLLRESGEQYF. The CDR3 coding sequence is TGTGCCAGCAGTTTATTACGGGAGTCAGGGGAGCAGTACTTC. The chain is built from TRBV27 and TRBJ2-7; maybe TRBD2 (6 bases). The V gene's germline CDR1 is MNHEY and CDR2 SMNVEV (reference sequence). With 1 base removed from V and 7 bases from J, the gap between germline ends came to 14 bases. This CDR3 has 14 amino acids.

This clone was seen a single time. This CDR3 is CASAQSRDGGTQYF. CDR3 DNA sequence: TGCGCCAGCGCCCAGTCCAGGGACGGGGGGACCCAGTACTTC. This chain links TRBV10-2 with TRBJ2-5; perhaps TRBD2 as D (6 bases). V was cut by 8 bases and J by 7 bases, with 20 bases left in between. The V gene's germline CDR1 is WSHSY and CDR2 SAAADI. There are 14 residues in the CDR3.

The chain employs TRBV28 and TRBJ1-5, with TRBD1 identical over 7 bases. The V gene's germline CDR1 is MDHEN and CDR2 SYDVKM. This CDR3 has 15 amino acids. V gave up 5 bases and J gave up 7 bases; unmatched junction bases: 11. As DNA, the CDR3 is TGTGCCAGCAGTCCCTCGACAGGGCAACGGCAGCCCCAGCATTTT. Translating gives CASSPSTGQRQPQHF. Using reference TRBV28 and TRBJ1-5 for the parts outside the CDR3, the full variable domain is DVKVTQSSRYLVKRTGEKVFLECVQDMDHENMFWYRQDPGLGLRLIYFSYDVKMKEKGDIPEGYSVSREKKERFSLILESASTNQTSMYLCASSPSTGQRQPQHFGDGTRLSIL.

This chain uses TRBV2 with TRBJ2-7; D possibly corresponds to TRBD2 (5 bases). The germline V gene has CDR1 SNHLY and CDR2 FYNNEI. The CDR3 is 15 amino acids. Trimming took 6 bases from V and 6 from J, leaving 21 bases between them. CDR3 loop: CASRESSGYLLEQYF. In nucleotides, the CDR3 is TGTGCCAGCAGAGAGTCAAGCGGTTATCTACTCGAGCAGTACTTC.

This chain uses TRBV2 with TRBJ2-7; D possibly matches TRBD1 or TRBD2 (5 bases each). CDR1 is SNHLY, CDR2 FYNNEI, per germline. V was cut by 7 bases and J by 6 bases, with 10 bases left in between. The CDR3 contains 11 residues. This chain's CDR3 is CASKAGTEQYF. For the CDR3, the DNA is TGTGCCAGCAAGGCAGGGACCGAGCAGTACTTC.

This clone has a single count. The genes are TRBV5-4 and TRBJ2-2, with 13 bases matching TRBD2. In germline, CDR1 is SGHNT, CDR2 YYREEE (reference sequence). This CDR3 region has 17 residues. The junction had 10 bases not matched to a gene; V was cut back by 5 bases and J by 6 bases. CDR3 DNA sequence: TGTGCCAGCAGTTCGGGACTAGCGGGACCAGGGCCCGGGGAGCTGTTTTTT. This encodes CASSSGLAGPGPGELFF.

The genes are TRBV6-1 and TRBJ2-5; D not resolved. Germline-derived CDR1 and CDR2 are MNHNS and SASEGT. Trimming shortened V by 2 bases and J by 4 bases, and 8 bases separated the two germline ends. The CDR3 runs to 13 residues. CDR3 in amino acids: CASSEIAGETQYF. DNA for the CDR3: TGTGCCAGCAGTGAAATAGCTGGAGAGACCCAGTACTTC.

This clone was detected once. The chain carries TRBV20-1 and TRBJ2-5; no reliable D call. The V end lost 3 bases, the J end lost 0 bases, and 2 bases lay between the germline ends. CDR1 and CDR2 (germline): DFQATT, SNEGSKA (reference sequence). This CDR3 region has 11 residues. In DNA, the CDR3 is TGCAGTGCTAGGTACCAAGAGACCCAGTACTTC. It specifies CSARYQETQYF.